A selection of T cell receptor beta chains follows, all from one sample in a study of blood T cell repertoires in COVID-19. TCRdb keeps only in-frame clones here, not all; method: immunoSEQ multiplex PCR. The sample has about 210,000 clones, 75% to 85% seen once; the top ten hold approximately 2.3%. The sample was peripheral blood. The receptor set was obtained from a woman between 70 and 85 years old with COVID-19, enrolled during active disease. CDR3s include the opening cysteine and the closing phenylalanine or tryptophan. A D gene is named only where the DNA matches it firmly. Clone size is given for some rows only: seen once, a few or many times, or a class if the clone is expanded.

>-|-|TRBJ1-2|TRBV2
TGTGCCAGCAGTGAAGAATTAAGGGGGAACTATGGCTACACCTTC
CASSEELRGNYGYTF
>-|-|TRBJ1-1|TRBV7-3
TGTGCCAGCAGCTTATATTTCGACACTGAAGCTTTCTTT
CASSLYFDTEAFF
>TRBD2|-|TRBJ2-7|TRBV9
TGTGCCAGCAGCCCACGACTAGCGGGGGCCTCCTACGAGCAGTACTTC
CASSPRLAGASYEQYF
>TRBD1|-|TRBJ2-1|TRBV19
TGTGCCAGTAGGACAGGGGCCTACAATGAGCAGTTCTTC
CASRTGAYNEQFF
>-|-|TRBJ1-5|TRBV2
TGTGCCAGCAGTCCTTTCAGGGGCGATCAGCCCCAGCATTTT
CASSPFRGDQPQHF
>-|-|TRBJ1-5|TRBV6-5
TGTGCCAGCAATAACTATAGCAATCAGCCCCAGCATTTT
CASNNYSNQPQHF
>TRBD2|-|TRBJ2-2|TRBV14
TGTGCCAGCAGCCTGCTGGGACTAGAGACCGGGGAGCTGTTTTTT
CASSLLGLETGELFF
>-|-|TRBJ2-1|TRBV6-2/TRBV6-3
TGTGCCAGCAGTTACAACAGATACAATGAGCAGTTCTTC
CASSYNRYNEQFF
>TRBD1|few|TRBJ2-7|TRBV25-1
TGTGCCACCGACCCTGGGACAGGGATTTACGAGCAGTACTTC
CATDPGTGIYEQYF
>-|few|TRBJ2-7|TRBV27
TGTGCCAGCAGTTTGCGGGACAGACCCTCGGAGCAGTACTTC
CASSLRDRPSEQYF
>TRBD2|-|TRBJ2-7|TRBV6-1
TGTGCCAGCAGTGAGCCGGGACTAGCGGGGACCTACGAGCAGTACTTC
CASSEPGLAGTYEQYF
>-|-|TRBJ1-2|TRBV19
TGTGCCAGTAGTCCCCAGACAGGCAACTATGGCTACACCTTC
CASSPQTGNYGYTF
>-|-|TRBJ2-7|TRBV18
TGTGCCAGCTCACCGAACGCAGGGATGGGATACGAGCAGTACTTC
CASSPNAGMGYEQYF
>TRBD1|many|TRBJ2-7|TRBV5-1
TGCGCCAGCACTCCAGGGGGACCGTCCTACGAGCAGTACTTC
CASTPGGPSYEQYF
>TRBD1|-|TRBJ2-3|TRBV7-3
TGTGCCAGCAGCTTATCACAGGGGGTCCGAACATACACAGATACGCAGTATTTT
CASSLSQGVRTYTDTQYF
>TRBD2|-|TRBJ2-5|TRBV9
TGTGCCAGCAGCGTAGGGACTAGCGGGGGGAGAGCAGAGACCCAGTACTTC
CASSVGTSGGRAETQYF
>-|once|TRBJ1-5|TRBV7-2
TGTGCCAGCACGGGGGAGGCAGGGACTATAGATCAGCCCCAGCATTTT
CASTGEAGTIDQPQHF
>TRBD2|-|TRBJ2-7|TRBV27
TGTGCCAGCAGTAGTTTAGACCGAGGGGCGGGAGGGCCATACGAGCAGTACTTC
CASSSLDRGAGGPYEQYF
>-|-|TRBJ1-3|TRBV7-2
TGTGCCAGCAGCTTAGAAGCAGGCTCTGGAAACACCATATATTTT
CASSLEAGSGNTIYF
>-|-|TRBJ1-2|TRBV6-5
TGTGCCAGCAGTTTGGCCCCAACCCTTAACTATGGCTACACCTTC
CASSLAPTLNYGYTF
>-|-|TRBJ2-7|TRBV6-2/TRBV6-3
TGTGCCAGCAGTTACTCGAGCCAGGGGGGAGACGAGCAGTACTTC
CASSYSSQGGDEQYF
>TRBD1|few|TRBJ1-1|TRBV5-6
TGTGCCAGCAGGTGGACAGGGAACACTGAAGCTTTCTTT
CASRWTGNTEAFF
>TRBD2|-|TRBJ2-5|TRBV6-6
TGTGCCAGCAGTTACTCGGCGGGGGGGCACTCGGAGACCCAGTACTTC
CASSYSAGGHSETQYF
>TRBD1|-|TRBJ2-7|TRBV4-1
TGCGCCAGCAGCCATGGACAGGGCTACGAGCAGTACTTC
CASSHGQGYEQYF
>-|-|TRBJ1-2|TRBV11-2
TGTGCCAGCAGCTTAGTATCCGGGACATCTAACTATGGCTACACCTTC
CASSLVSGTSNYGYTF
>-|-|TRBJ1-2|TRBV19
TGTGCCAGTAGTTCCAATGGGGGCGTCTATGGCTACACCTTC
CASSSNGGVYGYTF
>TRBD2|-|TRBJ2-1|TRBV5-4
TGTGCCAGCAGCCCAGACCTAGCGGGGTATGAGAATGAGCAGTTCTTC
CASSPDLAGYENEQFF
>TRBD2|-|TRBJ2-7|TRBV7-2
TGTGCCAGCAGCTTACCGGGACTAGCAGGAGCCAACGAGCAGTACTTC
CASSLPGLAGANEQYF
>-|once|TRBJ2-1|TRBV11-3
TGTGCCAGCAGCTTCCAGGGAACCTACAATGAGCAGTTCTTC
CASSFQGTYNEQFF
>-|-|TRBJ1-2|TRBV7-9
TGTGCCAGCAGCTCCCTGGGGGGGATAACTAACTATGGCTACACCTTC
CASSSLGGITNYGYTF
>-|few|TRBJ2-7|TRBV6-5
TGTGCCAGCAGTTACGCAGGGGCAGGGCTGTACGAGCAGTACTTC
CASSYAGAGLYEQYF
>-|-|TRBJ1-2|TRBV10-1
TGCGCCAGATATGGACAGCCTAACTATGGCTACACCTTC
CARYGQPNYGYTF
>TRBD1|-|TRBJ1-6|TRBV25-1
TGTGCCAGCAGTGAGCAGGGGGTTCAGAACCCACCCCTCCACTTT
CASSEQGVQNPPLHF
>-|-|TRBJ2-1|TRBV9
TGTGCCAGCAGCGCTAGCGCCTACTACAATGAGCAGTTCTTC
CASSASAYYNEQFF
>-|-|TRBJ2-2|TRBV9
TGTGCCAGCAGCGTTGTAATGGCGGCCGGGGAGCTGTTTTTT
CASSVVMAAGELFF
>-|-|TRBJ2-2|TRBV5-8
TGTGCCAGCAGCTTGGCCCGAGGGTCTAGCGCTAACACCGGGGAGCTGTTTTTT
CASSLARGSSANTGELFF
>TRBD1|few|TRBJ1-5|TRBV4-2
TGTGCCAGCAGCCAAGATGTGAGACAGGGCGACCCCGGACGAGGTCAGCCCCAGCATTTT
CASSQDVRQGDPGRGQPQHF
>TRBD2|-|TRBJ2-5|TRBV6-6
TGTGCCAGCACCCGACCGGGACTAGCGGGCGAGACCCAGTACTTC
CASTRPGLAGETQYF
>TRBD1|-|TRBJ1-6|TRBV9
TGTGCCAGCAGCGTACAGGGACAGGGGAATTCACCCCTCCACTTT
CASSVQGQGNSPLHF
>TRBD1|-|TRBJ2-7|TRBV11-2
TGTGCCAGCAGCCGGGACAGGGGGGACGAGCAGTACTTC
CASSRDRGDEQYF
>TRBD2|-|TRBJ2-1|TRBV11-3
TGTGCCAGCAGCCATCTAGCGGGTAGCGGGAATGAGCAGTTCTTC
CASSHLAGSGNEQFF
>TRBD2|-|TRBJ2-2|TRBV4-2
TGTGCCAGCAGCCAAGGAGGTGGTACTAGCGGGGGGTTCACCGGGGAGCTGTTTTTT
CASSQGGGTSGGFTGELFF
>TRBD1|-|TRBJ2-7|TRBV24-1
TGTGCCACCAGTGTATCCGGGACAGGGGCAGGCGAGCAGTACTTC
CATSVSGTGAGEQYF
>TRBD1|-|TRBJ1-4|TRBV19
TGTGCCAGTAGTATGCCAGGGACAGGAAATGAAAAACTGTTTTTT
CASSMPGTGNEKLFF
>TRBD1|-|TRBJ1-5|TRBV10-3
TGTGCCATCAGCCGGGACAGACTAAATCAGCCCCAGCATTTT
CAISRDRLNQPQHF
>-|-|TRBJ1-1|TRBV19
TGTGCCAGTAAAGTACAGGGTGGAGACACTGAAGCTTTCTTT
CASKVQGGDTEAFF
>TRBD2|-|TRBJ2-5|TRBV30
TGTGCCTGGAGTGTAGGTGCTAGCGGGAGTCGGGGAGAGACCCAGTACTTC
CAWSVGASGSRGETQYF
>-|-|TRBJ1-1|TRBV19
TGTGCCAGTAGATCGAGGGCCTTGAACACTGAAGCTTTCTTT
CASRSRALNTEAFF
>-|-|TRBJ1-1|TRBV12-3/TRBV12-4
TGTGCCAGCAGTTTCACAGGGTTCGGGGCTTTCTTT
CASSFTGFGAFF
>-|few|TRBJ1-6|TRBV7-3
TGTGCCAGCAGCTTAAACAGAAATAATTCACCCCTCCACTTT
CASSLNRNNSPLHF
>-|once|TRBJ1-6|TRBV19
TGTGCCAGTAGTAGGAGCCCAGAGTCACCCCTCCACTTT
CASSRSPESPLHF
>-|-|TRBJ2-7|TRBV7-2
TGTGCCAGCAGCTTAGGGGCGGGGTCCTCCTCCTACGAGCAGTACTTC
CASSLGAGSSSYEQYF
>-|-|TRBJ2-5|TRBV6-6
TGTGCCAGCAGTTACGTTAGCGGTAAAGAGACCCAGTACTTC
CASSYVSGKETQYF
>-|once|TRBJ1-1|TRBV16
TGTGCCAGCAGCCGGGGGGGTTCGGGAAACACTGAAGCTTTCTTT
CASSRGGSGNTEAFF
>-|-|TRBJ1-1|TRBV3-1/TRBV3-2
TGTGCCAGCAGCCAATGGGTTAGGGGCACTGAAGCTTTCTTT
CASSQWVRGTEAFF
>-|-|TRBJ2-3|TRBV14
TGTGCCAGCAGCCACGAAACAGGGATTCCTAGAGATACGCAGTATTTT
CASSHETGIPRDTQYF
>-|few|TRBJ1-2|TRBV19
TGTGCCAGTAGTTCGAACAGGGCAAGCTATGGCTACACCTTC
CASSSNRASYGYTF
>-|-|TRBJ2-3|TRBV19
TGTGCCAGTAGTAATATGAAGGGGGGCACAGATACGCAGTATTTT
CASSNMKGGTDTQYF
>-|-|TRBJ1-2|TRBV10-1
TGCGCCAGCAGGGGGGCAGGTTCGAATTCTAACTATGGCTACACCTTC
CASRGAGSNSNYGYTF
>TRBD1|-|TRBJ1-1|TRBV4-3
TGCGCCAGCAGCCAAGGGATCCCAGGGGGCACTGAAGCTTTCTTT
CASSQGIPGGTEAFF